The rows below give T cell receptor beta chains drawn from one sample of a study of radiotherapy plus CTLA-4 blockade in lung cancer. Produced via immunoSEQ multiplex PCR; TCRdb's table is partial and in-frame only. The table shows tens of thousands of clones, with roughly 70% occurring only once. The sequencing used peripheral blood, collected from a patient treated with radiotherapy plus ipilimumab. These TCRs come from a human donor with non-small cell lung cancer who had stable disease on radiotherapy plus ipilimumab. The conserved cysteine and the conserved F or W are not part of the CDR3 here.

V	CDR3
TRBV10-3	AISVTAANYGYT
TRBV11-2	ASSLRDRGQGKLF
TRBV7-9	ASSLVSRGGGANVLT
TRBV7-8	ASSVSTGRQY
TRBV7-9	ASSPIGTEAF
TRBV19	ASRRQGAAEYQETQY
TRBV2	ASRVSGGFVNEQY
TRBV11-3	ASSPGTGPYEQY
TRBV5-4	ASSTGGSEETQY
TRBV6-6	ASSYWAGVGQPQH
TRBV10-2	ASRPTGTGTEAF
TRBV11-3	ASSKGGGGAYEQY
TRBV27	ASSLIPTYTDTQY
TRBV6-6	ASSKGTAKLQETQY
TRBV9	ASSTGTGGSGQPQH
TRBV5-1	ASRLGTGTYEQY
TRBV7-9	ASSPDTGELF
TRBV5-6	ASRGGAEGYNSPLH
TRBV7-9	ASRSGQGSNNEQF
TRBV7-9	ASSRRFSGTGGNTIY
TRBV12-5	ASGFASTGRGQPQH
TRBV18	ASSPRDTYSGNTIY
TRBV7-9	ASSLASLQGRIYYGYT
TRBV14	ASSWTGVNSPLH
TRBV2	ASKGTNLAYEQY
TRBV7-9	ASSLAVNIRTAPGNTIY
TRBV9	ASSIAGGTEAF
TRBV2	ASSALLAGEIKEQY
TRBV27	ASSLSGQAETQY
TRBV7-9	ASSPTGRGTDEQY
TRBV15	ATSSSIRRDRGFT
TRBV19	ASNPGTGRFGVGYT
TRBV18	ASSPGGYGYT
TRBV6-5	ASSFLNGQGNTEAF
TRBV6-5	ASSYAGFNQPQH
TRBV5-1	ASSLGSQAGGSGDTQY
TRBV6-5	ASSYRQGADGYT
TRBV18	ASSRRGARSTGELF
TRBV12-5	ASGLRGAGLNTEAF
TRBV30	AWSVAGRSYNEQF
TRBV2	ASSERGGARGEQY
TRBV7-2	ASSLDPQGPLSYT
TRBV6-4	ASSPGGQGADTQY
TRBV18	ASSPTRQPQH